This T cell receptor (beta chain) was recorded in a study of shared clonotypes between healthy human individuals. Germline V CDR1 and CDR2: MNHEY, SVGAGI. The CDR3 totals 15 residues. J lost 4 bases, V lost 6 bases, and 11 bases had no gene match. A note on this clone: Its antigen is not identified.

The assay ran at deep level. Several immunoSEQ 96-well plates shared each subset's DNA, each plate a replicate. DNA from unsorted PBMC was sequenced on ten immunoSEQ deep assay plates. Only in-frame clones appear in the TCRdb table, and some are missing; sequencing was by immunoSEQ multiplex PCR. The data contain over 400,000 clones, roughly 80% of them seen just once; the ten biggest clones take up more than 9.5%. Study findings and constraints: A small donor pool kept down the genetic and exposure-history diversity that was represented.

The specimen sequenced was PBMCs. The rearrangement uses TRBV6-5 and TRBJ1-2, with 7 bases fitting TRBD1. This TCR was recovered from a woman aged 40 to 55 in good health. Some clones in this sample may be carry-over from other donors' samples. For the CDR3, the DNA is TGTGCCAGCAGAAAACCCGGGACAGACATCTATGGCTACACCTTC. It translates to CASRKPGTDIYGYTF.